This T cell receptor beta chain was retrieved from a study of blood T cell repertoires in COVID-19. V lost 6 bases to trimming and J lost 6 bases, with 14 bases between them. Looked up from germline, CDR1 is SNHLY and CDR2 is FYNNEI. The CDR3 has 13 residues. In the original workflow: Nucleated cell counts were estimated from reference gene primer amplification. Sequencing used immunoSEQ multiplex PCR; TCRdb keeps in-frame clones, though not all of them. For V, J and clone size, that table is used; D and trimming come from the DNA. The sample lists about 180,000 clones, 75% to 90% seen once, with about 7.1% in the top ten.

This receptor was taken from a woman between 65 and 79 years old with COVID-19, enrolled during active disease. The sample taken for sequencing was peripheral blood. V is TRBV2 and J is TRBJ1-1, with D possibly TRBD1 on 6 matching bases. The chain's CDR3 is CASRVAGGSEAFF. CDR3 in DNA: TGTGCCAGCAGAGTGGCGGGGGGCTCTGAAGCTTTCTTT.